One sample yielded the 14 T cell receptor beta chains listed below, sequenced in a study of T cells expressing NK-cell markers. From its re-call of the 5' RACE reads, TCRdb lists each CDR3 protein once, without DNA. The listing contains 300,000 to 500,000 distinct CDR3 sequences. Source material: blood T cells: a sorted CD56 or NKG2C T cell subset, CD4+ or CD8+ T cells, or bulk PBMC T cells (not recorded which). The source of these receptors is a woman aged 50 to 60 in good health.

The J gene is TRBJ2-4, the V gene TRBV11-2; the TCRdb call, TRBD2, lacks DNA for checking. Germline CDR1 reads SGHAT; CDR2 reads FQNNGV. This CDR3 is 19 amino acids long. The CDR3: CASSRLLGSGLVAKNIQYF.

The CDR3 loop reads CASSLEGIASDKTDTQYF. The chain uses TRBV5-1 and TRBJ2-3; with no DNA, the TCRdb D assignment of TRBD2 cannot be verified. Germline CDR1 SGHRS, CDR2 YFSETQ. CDR3 length equals 18 residues.

V and J are TRBV29-1 and TRBJ2-5; TCRdb selects TRBD1, and the lack of DNA leaves this call unchecked. CDR3 length equals 14 residues. CDR1 and CDR2 (germline): SQVTM, ANQGSEA. The CDR3 region is CSVRLAGGRATQYF. The complete variable domain, with remaining parts taken from reference TRBV29-1 and TRBJ2-5, reads SAVISQKPSRDICQRGTSLTIQCQVDSQVTMMFWYRQQPGQSLTLIATANQGSEATYESGFVIDKFPISRPNLTFSTLTVSNMSPEDSSIYLCSVRLAGGRATQYFGPGTRLLVL.

This CDR3 is CSVLMLAVESSYNEQFF. This rearrangement joins TRBV29-1 to TRBJ2-1; TCRdb calls TRBD2, which cannot be checked without DNA. The length of the CDR3 is 17 residues. CDR1 SQVTM and CDR2 ANQGSEA come from the germline V gene.

The chain employs TRBV30 and TRBJ2-3; lacking DNA, the TRBD1 call made by TCRdb goes unchecked. The CDR3 covers 13 residues. Germline V gene sequence: CDR1 GTSNPN, CDR2 SVGIG (reference sequence). CDR3 amino acids: CAWSVRQLDTQYF.

The chain combines TRBV4-1 with TRBJ2-5; TCRdb returns TRBD2, unconfirmable since there is no DNA. CDR3 size: 16 residues. CDR1 MGHRA and CDR2 YSYEKL come from the germline V gene. The CDR3: CASSPFGTSGIETQYF.

CDR3 sequence reads: CSARGAQGVEQYF. This sequence joins TRBV20-1 and TRBJ2-7; the TCRdb D gene call, TRBD1, has no DNA to confirm it. The CDR3 loop spans 13 amino acids. Per the germline V gene, CDR1 is DFQATT and CDR2 is SNEGSKA (reference sequence).

The chain uses TRBV7-2 and TRBJ1-4; TCRdb's D gene call, TRBD1, goes unchecked for lack of DNA. This CDR3 contains 14 residues. Germline CDR1 is SGHTA and CDR2 is FQGNSA. The CDR3 reads CASSLDGGNEKLFF.

J is TRBJ2-3 and V is TRBV5-6; the TCRdb call, TRBD2, lacks DNA for checking. The germline V gene has CDR1 SGHDT and CDR2 YYEEEE. CDR3 length equals 15 residues. CDR3: CASSLVSGITDTQYF.

This chain links TRBV10-3 with TRBJ2-7; TCRdb reports TRBD1, a call that lacks DNA to check it against. Per the germline V gene, CDR1 is ENHRY and CDR2 is SYGVKD. The CDR3 is 13 residues long. CDR3 region: CASRDRAFPEQYF.

This chain uses TRBV24-1 with TRBJ2-1; absent DNA, TCRdb's TRBD2 call cannot be checked. This CDR3 has 14 amino acids. The V gene's germline CDR1 is KGHDR and CDR2 SFDVKD. This CDR3 is CATSETSSSHEQFF.

The CDR3 sequence is CASSPRDRGRNTEAFF. The J gene is TRBJ1-1, the V gene TRBV14; TCRdb picks TRBD1, but there is no DNA to check that call. Germline CDR1 and CDR2: SGHDN and FVKESK. CDR3 length equals 16 residues.

The V call is TRBV7-8, the J call TRBJ2-1; without DNA, the TCRdb call of TRBD1 cannot be checked. The CDR3 length is 15 residues. Germline values: CDR1 SGHVS, CDR2 FQNEAQ. The CDR3: CASSPGGPESNEQFF.

The genes are TRBV4-1 and TRBJ2-3; TCRdb designates TRBD2, a call that cannot be tested without DNA. The CDR3 runs 13 residues. Germline V gene lookup returns CDR1 MGHRA and CDR2 YSYEKL. Here the CDR3 reads CASSQDTSGTQYF.